The 5 T cell receptor beta chains below all came from one sample that was sequenced in a study of beta chain features in type 1 diabetes. Expressed TCRB transcripts were sequenced, since all the RNA that had been isolated was reverse transcribed. Only in-frame clones appear in the TCRdb table, and some are missing; sequencing was by immunoSEQ multiplex PCR. The sample consists of under 500,000 clones, about 30% of them appearing once. Source material: naive CD4+ T cells from blood. The receptor set was obtained from a man aged 18 to 29 in good health.

This clone was seen a handful of times. CDR3 nucleotide sequence: TGTGCCAGCAGCCCCCTGTGGGGACAGGGGGTTTCCTACGAGCAGTACTTC. Translated, it gives CASSPLWGQGVSYEQYF. The chain employs TRBV14 and TRBJ2-7; 11 nucleotides line up with TRBD1. J was trimmed by 1 base and V by 4 bases; bases with no gene match: 9. Per germline, CDR1 SGHDN and CDR2 FVKESK. This CDR3 has 17 residues.

This clone was detected only a few times. V gene TRBV30 combines with J gene TRBJ2-1, with D perhaps TRBD2 (6 bases). The CDR3 totals 14 residues. The germline V gene has CDR1 GTSNPN and CDR2 SVGIG (reference sequence). V was shortened by 1 base and J by 2 bases, with 9 bases between the two germline ends. The CDR3 here is CAWSELAAYNEQFF. For the CDR3, the DNA is TGTGCCTGGAGTGAATTAGCGGCCTACAATGAGCAGTTCTTC.

CDR3 nucleotide sequence: TGTGCCTGGATTGGACGGAACCAAGAGACCCAGTACTTC. Translated: CAWIGRNQETQYF. The chain recombines TRBV30 with TRBJ2-5; D ambiguous. The CDR3 has 13 amino acids. Germline V gives CDR1 GTSNPN, CDR2 SVGIG (reference sequence). Deletions cut 4 bases from V and 0 bases from J, with 9 bases between.

Comment on this clone: Other DNA sequences of this sample code for an identical CDR3. J is TRBJ2-1 and V is TRBV9; D remains ambiguous. This CDR3 region has 15 residues. CDR1 and CDR2 from the germline V gene are SGDLS and YYNGEE. The V end lost 4 bases, the J end lost 0 bases, and 11 bases lay between the germline ends. The CDR3: CASSPGGSSYNEQFF. CDR3 DNA sequence: TGTGCCAGCAGCCCAGGCGGCTCCTCCTACAATGAGCAGTTCTTC.

In this sample, this clone turned up a few times. Within the sample, other DNA sequences also encode this same CDR3. The J gene is TRBJ2-7, the V gene TRBV5-1; weak D call: TRBD2 (6 bases). Trimming cost V 0 bases and J 6 bases, with 7 bases left between them. The CDR3 runs 12 residues. Looked up from germline, CDR1 is SGHRS and CDR2 is YFSETQ. Here the CDR3 DNA reads TGCGCCAGCAGCTTGGAGGGAGGCGAGCAGTACTTC. It is translated as CASSLEGGEQYF.